The clone carrying this T cell receptor (beta chain) was found a few times. The antigen is not known. This specimen belongs to a study of response to subunit inactivated influenza vaccine. The CDR3 contains 16 residues. Between the trimmed V and J ends, which lost 1 base and 3 bases, there was a span of 15 bases. CDR1 and CDR2 from the germline V gene are MDHEN and SYDVKM. From the RT-PCR reads, TCRdb called clonotypes with MiXCR, one entry per CDR3 protein. The table has 550,000 to 650,000 distinct CDR3 sequences, 12% seen once. Study-level points and caveats: Authors suggested few new T cells are recruited by each seasonal influenza vaccination.

Sequenced here: PBMCs from blood, sampled on the day of vaccination. This receptor was taken from a man aged 45 to 65 who received an inactivated influenza vaccine. The chain uses TRBV28 and TRBJ1-1; D possibly corresponds to TRBD1 (6 bases). The CDR3 region has the DNA TGTGCCAGCAGTTTATCAACAGGGCGGGGATACACTGAAGCTTTCTTT. This gives the protein CASSLSTGRGYTEAFF.